This T cell receptor beta chain was recovered during a study of blood T cell repertoires in COVID-19. Study-wide context: T cells, B-cell-depleted T cells, or PBMCs supplied cDNA or gDNA.

As processed by the authors: Reference gene primer amplification in the assay estimated nucleated cell counts. Assay: immunoSEQ multiplex PCR; the TCRdb copy retains only in-frame clones and omits some. From that table come the V and J calls and clone size; the DNA was used to work out D and trimming. This sample has hundreds of thousands of clones, with approximately 90% found just once. The trim removed 3 bases at V and 12 bases at J, leaving 3 bases unmatched. The CDR3 loop spans 12 amino acids. Sequenced: peripheral blood. The source is a woman in her thirties with active or convalescent COVID-19. The chain carries TRBV12-3 or TRBV12-4 and TRBJ2-1; TRBD2 agrees at 9 bases. This CDR3 is CASSFQRGAQFF. DNA of the CDR3: TGTGCCAGCAGTTTCCAGCGGGGGGCGCAGTTCTTC.